This T cell receptor beta chain was recorded in a study of regulatory T cells in long-lasting Graves disease. The CDR3 spans 12 residues. Germline-derived CDR1 and CDR2 are SEHNR and FQNEAQ (reference sequence). Deletions cut 9 bases from V and 0 bases from J, with 8 bases between. Noted time point: newly diagnosed GD, antithyroid drugs for less than 3 months. Researchers made the TCR library from RNA that was extracted from PBMCs. Library construction for TCR beta used iRepertoire HTBI primers and Arm-PCR of CDR3 regions. One entry per CDR3 protein, called by TCRdb with MiXCR from the multiplex PCR reads. The table lists some 370,000 distinct CDR3 sequences, 12% of them singletons, with around 18% in the top ten. These same records also appear under a second study, on T cells in Graves' hyperthyroidism and ophthalmopathy.

This chain links TRBV7-9 with TRBJ1-1; D ambiguous. The sample in question was peripheral blood mononuclear cells (PBMCs), obtained at new diagnosis, from a patient treated with antithyroid drugs. This clonotype was sampled from a woman aged 18-29 years with Graves disease. CDR3 amino acids: CARSSMNTEAFF. The CDR3, as DNA: TGTGCCAGGAGCAGTATGAACACTGAAGCTTTCTTT.